These 23 T cell receptor beta chains share one sample of origin, sequenced in a study of T cells in Graves' hyperthyroidism and ophthalmopathy. TCR beta CDR3 regions were amplified from RNA. A first-round RT-PCR of the TCR CDR3 used the HTBI primer set. TCRdb itself ran the multiplex PCR reads through MiXCR, one entry per CDR3 protein. Of 600,000 to 650,000 distinct CDR3 sequences in the sample, roughly 20% were seen once. Sample: blood. Receptor source: a man younger than 45 with Graves' ophthalmopathy.

The chain couples TRBV27 to TRBJ2-2; D may match TRBD1 or TRBD2 (5 bases each). Germline-derived CDR1 and CDR2 are MNHEY and SMNVEV (reference sequence). Deletions cut 2 bases from V and 2 bases from J, with 12 bases between. This CDR3 is built from 16 residues. CDR3 sequence reads: CASSLERGHNTGELFF. The CDR3 DNA sequence: TGTGCCAGCAGTTTAGAGAGGGGCCACAACACCGGGGAGCTGTTTTTT.

A single count supports this clonotype. The chain couples TRBV5-5 to TRBJ1-3, with D perhaps matching TRBD1 (5 bases). CDR3 length: 16 amino acids. Trimming shortened V by 5 bases and J by 3 bases, and 18 bases separated the two germline ends. Germline V CDR1 and CDR2: SGHKS, YYEKEE (reference sequence). The CDR3 DNA is TGTGCCAGCAGTCCCAATCCAGGGATGAGTGGAAACACCATATATTTT. Translating it yields CASSPNPGMSGNTIYF. The full variable domain, rest sourced from reference TRBV5-5 and TRBJ1-3, is DAGVTQSPTHLIKTRGQQVTLRCSPISGHKSVSWYQQVLGQGPQFIFQYYEKEERGRGNFPDRFSARQFPNYSSELNVNALLLGDSALYLCASSPNPGMSGNTIYFGEGSWLTVV.

This clonotype has a handful of counts. V gene TRBV7-9 combines with J gene TRBJ2-7; TRBD2 agrees at 8 bases. The trim removed 3 bases at V and 2 bases at J, leaving 3 bases unmatched. Germline V CDR1 and CDR2: SEHNR, FQNEAQ (reference sequence). CDR3 length equals 14 residues. DNA of the CDR3: TGTGCCAGCAGCTTGGGCGGGAGGCCCTACGAGCAGTACTTC. This translates into CASSLGGRPYEQYF.

This clonotype turned up a few times. This chain connects TRBV7-2 to TRBJ2-1, with 10 bases identical to TRBD1. Germline V gives CDR1 SGHTA, CDR2 FQGNSA. Trimming cost V 2 bases and J 7 bases; bases outside gene matches: 5. This CDR3 spans 15 amino acids. Written as DNA, the CDR3 is TGTGCCAGCAGCTTAATGACAGGGGGCCGGAATGAGCAGTTCTTC. Residues: CASSLMTGGRNEQFF.

This chain joins TRBV3-1 and TRBJ2-2, with D possibly being TRBD2 (6 bases). V gave up 0 bases and J gave up 4 bases, with 9 bases separating them. The CDR3 runs 15 residues. Per the germline V gene, CDR1 is LGHDT and CDR2 is YNNKEL (reference sequence). CDR3 amino acids: CASSQEGGRTGELFF. The CDR3, as DNA: TGTGCCAGCAGCCAAGAGGGGGGACGCACCGGGGAGCTGTTTTTT.

This clonotype was seen a few times. This chain joins TRBV5-1 and TRBJ2-1; 8 bases match TRBD2. The junction had 6 bases not matched to a gene; V was cut back by 3 bases and J by 1 base. The CDR3 is made up of 16 amino acids. Germline assignment: CDR1 SGHRS and CDR2 YFSETQ. DNA for the CDR3: TGCGCCAGCAGCTCGGGACTAGATCATTCCTACAATGAGCAGTTCTTC. Residues: CASSSGLDHSYNEQFF.

This clonotype has only a few counts. The V and J genes are TRBV6-1 and TRBJ2-7, with D possibly TRBD1 on 5 matching bases. Trimming stripped 7 bases from V and 0 bases from J, with 19 bases between. This CDR3 spans 16 amino acids. Germline lookup yields CDR1 MNHNS and CDR2 SASEGT. The CDR3 DNA reads as TGTGCCAGCACGGAAGGTATAACAGGTATCTCCTACGAGCAGTACTTC. Translation: CASTEGITGISYEQYF.

A few counts support this clonotype. The chain employs TRBV18 and TRBJ2-1; 7 bases are a match to TRBD1. The CDR3 length is 14 residues. Germline V gene lookup returns CDR1 KGHSH and CDR2 LQKENI. V lost 2 bases and J lost 4; bases outside the gene matches: 2. The DNA of the CDR3 is TGTGCCAGCTCACCAGAGACAGGGTACAATGAGCAGTTCTTC. Translated: CASSPETGYNEQFF.

A single count supports this clonotype. V is TRBV27 and J is TRBJ2-7, with 8 positions matching TRBD2. V shed 9 bases and J 2 bases; nucleotides not matched to a gene: 12. The CDR3 has 15 residues. In germline, CDR1 is MNHEY, CDR2 SMNVEV (reference sequence). The CDR3, as DNA: TGTGCCAGTAGCCGGGGACTAGTGGGCCCCTACGAGCAGTACTTC. Residues: CASSRGLVGPYEQYF.

This clonotype was detected only a few times. This sequence joins TRBV6-1 and TRBJ2-5; 10 positions agree with TRBD2. J was trimmed by 5 bases and V by 7 bases; bases with no gene match: 10. Germline CDR1 MNHNS, CDR2 SASEGT. The length of the CDR3 is 15 residues. CDR3 nucleotides: TGTGCCAGCACGGCTAGCGGGAGCCCCAGGGAGACCCAGTACTTC. Encoded protein: CASTASGSPRETQYF.

The chain carries TRBV12-3 or TRBV12-4 and TRBJ2-5, with a tentative D call TRBD1 (5 bases). The CDR3 extends over 13 amino acids. V gave up 6 bases and J gave up 7 bases, with 15 bases separating them. CDR3 amino acids: CASRDTYYGTQYF. In DNA form, the CDR3 reads TGTGCCAGCAGGGACACTTATTATGGGACCCAGTACTTC.

This clonotype showed up many times. The V call is TRBV28, the J call TRBJ2-1, with 9 bases identical to TRBD1. After removal of 3 bases from V and 4 bases from J, the junction contained 4 bases not matched to a gene. The CDR3 consists of 15 residues. The germline V gene encodes CDR1 MDHEN and CDR2 SYDVKM. The CDR3 loop is CASSFDRGRYNEQFF. CDR3 DNA: TGTGCCAGCAGTTTCGACAGGGGGAGATACAATGAGCAGTTCTTC.

This clonotype was picked up a small number of times. The rearrangement joins TRBV20-1 to TRBJ1-3; possible D gene TRBD1, 5 bases. The ends were cut back, 0 bases at V and 2 bases at J, with 14 bases in the middle. This CDR3 spans 16 amino acids. Germline V gene data show CDR1 as DFQATT and CDR2 as SNEGSKA (reference sequence). The CDR3 nucleotides read TGCAGTGCTAGAGACGTCTCGGGACCTGCTGGAAACACCATATATTTT. The encoded protein is CSARDVSGPAGNTIYF.

This chain joins TRBV6-2 or TRBV6-3 and TRBJ2-5; D ambiguous. CDR3 size: 13 residues. V gave up 2 bases and J gave up 5 bases, with 9 bases separating them. Germline CDR1 reads MNHEY; CDR2 reads SVGEGT. For the CDR3, the DNA is TGTGCCAGCAGTTACACGGGCGTGGAGACCCAGTACTTC. It translates to CASSYTGVETQYF.

The chain couples TRBV10-3 to TRBJ1-2; 9 bases align to TRBD1. There are 14 residues in the CDR3. Germline CDR1 is ENHRY and CDR2 is SYGVKD. Trimming removed 3 bases from V and 7 bases from J; junction bases left unmatched: 6. CDR3 loop: CAISDRQGVSGYTF. CDR3 in DNA: TGTGCCATCAGTGATCGACAGGGGGTTTCTGGCTACACCTTC.

The chain links TRBV7-2 to TRBJ1-2, with D hard to call. The V end lost 4 bases, the J end lost 8 bases, and 11 bases lay between the germline ends. The CDR3 contains 12 residues. Looked up from germline, CDR1 is SGHTA and CDR2 is FQGNSA. This chain's CDR3 is CASSYGGGGYTF. In DNA, the CDR3 is TGTGCCAGCAGCTACGGCGGCGGAGGCTACACCTTC.

At least ten counts were recorded for this clonotype. The chain is built from TRBV5-1 and TRBJ2-3; D not certain. Germline assignment: CDR1 SGHRS and CDR2 YFSETQ. Trimming took 6 bases from V and 2 from J, leaving 10 bases between them. The CDR3 consists of 13 residues. Here the CDR3 DNA reads TGCGCCAGCAAGCCGGTACCCACAGATACGCAGTATTTT. As protein: CASKPVPTDTQYF.

The rearrangement uses TRBV28 and TRBJ1-2, with D uncertain. V lost 6 bases and J lost 2, with 16 bases in between. Per the germline V gene, CDR1 is MDHEN and CDR2 is SYDVKM. The CDR3 totals 15 residues. CDR3 region: CASSLSSMGNYGYTF. The CDR3 DNA is TGTGCCAGCAGCCTTTCGTCGATGGGCAACTATGGCTACACCTTC.

This clonotype has a handful of counts. The V call is TRBV10-3, the J call TRBJ2-7; D gene unclear. Trimming took off 3 bases at V and 5 bases at J, with 5 bases between the two ends. The CDR3 totals 11 residues. Germline V gives CDR1 ENHRY, CDR2 SYGVKD. The CDR3 DNA reads as TGTGCCATCAGTGACGCGGACGAGCAGTACTTC. Its translation is CAISDADEQYF.

This clonotype was observed at least ten times. The chain employs TRBV12-3 or TRBV12-4 and TRBJ1-1; unclear D gene. V lost 1 base to trimming and J lost 1 base, with 10 bases between them. This CDR3 contains 15 residues. The CDR3 reads CASSLGGIGNTEAFF. DNA of the CDR3: TGTGCCAGCAGTTTAGGGGGAATCGGGAACACTGAAGCTTTCTTT.

This clonotype was detected a few times. Here the CDR3 DNA reads TGTGCCTGGTCCTCAGGGATTGGCTACACCTTC. Translating it yields CAWSSGIGYTF. The rearrangement joins TRBV30 to TRBJ1-2; D is possibly TRBD1 (5 bases). Germline V gene data show CDR1 as GTSNPN and CDR2 as SVGIG (reference sequence). The V and J ends lost 5 bases and 7 bases respectively, with 11 bases between them. The CDR3 is 11 residues long.

Many counts were recorded for this clonotype. J is TRBJ2-1 and V is TRBV5-6; D possibly uses TRBD1 or TRBD2 (5 bases each). The CDR3 runs 15 residues. V lost 4 bases to trimming and J lost 4 bases, with 15 bases between them. The germline gives CDR1 SGHDT, CDR2 YYEEEE. The CDR3 sequence: CASSPGPAPYNEQFF. The DNA for the CDR3 is TGTGCCAGCAGCCCGGGACCAGCTCCTTACAATGAGCAGTTCTTC.

CDR3 residues: CSASWLDTQYF. The CDR3 nucleotides are TGCAGTGCTAGCTGGTTAGATACGCAGTATTTT. This chain links TRBV20-1 with TRBJ2-3; unclear D gene. CDR1 DFQATT and CDR2 SNEGSKA come from the germline V gene (reference sequence). This CDR3 is built from 11 residues. V gave up 3 bases and J gave up 5 bases, with 6 bases separating them.